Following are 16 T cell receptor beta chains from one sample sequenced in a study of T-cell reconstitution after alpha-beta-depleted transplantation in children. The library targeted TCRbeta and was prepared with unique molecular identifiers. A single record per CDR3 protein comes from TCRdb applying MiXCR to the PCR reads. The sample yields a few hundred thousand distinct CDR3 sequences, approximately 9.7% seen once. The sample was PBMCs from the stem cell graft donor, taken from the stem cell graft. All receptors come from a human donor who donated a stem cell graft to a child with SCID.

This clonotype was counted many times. The CDR3 nucleotides are TGTGCCAGCACCAAGGGGGGCACCTACGAGCAGTACTTC. Translation: CASTKGGTYEQYF. The V gene is TRBV5-6, the J gene TRBJ2-7; either TRBD1 or TRBD2 may supply D (6 bases each). With 6 bases removed from V and 2 bases from J, the gap between germline ends came to 12 bases. Germline CDR1 is SGHDT and CDR2 is YYEEEE. The CDR3 length is 13 residues.

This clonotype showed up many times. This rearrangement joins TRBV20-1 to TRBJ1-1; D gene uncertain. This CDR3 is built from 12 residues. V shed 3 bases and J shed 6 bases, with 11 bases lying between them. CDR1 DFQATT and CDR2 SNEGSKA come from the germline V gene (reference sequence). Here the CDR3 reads CSARGPHAEAFF. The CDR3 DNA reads TGCAGTGCTAGGGGTCCTCACGCTGAAGCTTTCTTT.

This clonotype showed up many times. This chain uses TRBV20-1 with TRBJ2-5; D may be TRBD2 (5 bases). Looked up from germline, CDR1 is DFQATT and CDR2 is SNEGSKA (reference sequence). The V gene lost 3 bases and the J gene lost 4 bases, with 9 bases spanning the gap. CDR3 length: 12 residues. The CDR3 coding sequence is TGCAGTGCTAGGGACGAGGGAGAGACCCAGTACTTC. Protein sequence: CSARDEGETQYF.

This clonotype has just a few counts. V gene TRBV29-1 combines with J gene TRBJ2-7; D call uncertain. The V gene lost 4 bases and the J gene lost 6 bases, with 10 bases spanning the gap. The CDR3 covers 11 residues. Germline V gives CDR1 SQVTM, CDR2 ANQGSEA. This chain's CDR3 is CSVAPGREQYF. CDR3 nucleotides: TGCAGCGTTGCCCCGGGTCGCGAGCAGTACTTC.

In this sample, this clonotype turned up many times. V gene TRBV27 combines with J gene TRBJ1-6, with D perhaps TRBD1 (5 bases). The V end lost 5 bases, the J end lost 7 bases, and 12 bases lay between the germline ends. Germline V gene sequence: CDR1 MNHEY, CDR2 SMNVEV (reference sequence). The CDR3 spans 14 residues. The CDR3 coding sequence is TGTGCCAGCAGTCGGGGGGGGTACAATTCACCCCTCCACTTT. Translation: CASSRGGYNSPLHF.

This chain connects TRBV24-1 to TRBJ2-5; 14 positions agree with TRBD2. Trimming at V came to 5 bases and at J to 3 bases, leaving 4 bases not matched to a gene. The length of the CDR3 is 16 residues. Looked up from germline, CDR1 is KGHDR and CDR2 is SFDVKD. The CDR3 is CATSALGLAGEETQYF. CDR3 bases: TGTGCCACCAGTGCTCTGGGACTAGCGGGGGAAGAGACCCAGTACTTC.

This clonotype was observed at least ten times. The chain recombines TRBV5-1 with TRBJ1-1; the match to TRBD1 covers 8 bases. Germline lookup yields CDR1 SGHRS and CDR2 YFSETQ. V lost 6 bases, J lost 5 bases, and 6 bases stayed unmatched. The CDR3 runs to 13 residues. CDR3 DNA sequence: TGCGCCAGCAACCCAGGGGGCGAGACTGAAGCTTTCTTT. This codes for CASNPGGETEAFF.

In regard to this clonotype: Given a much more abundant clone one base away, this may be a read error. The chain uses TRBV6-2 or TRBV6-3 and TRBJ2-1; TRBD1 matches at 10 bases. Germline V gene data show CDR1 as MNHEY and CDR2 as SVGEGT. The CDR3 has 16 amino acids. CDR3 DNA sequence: TGTGCCAGCAGTAGACGACAGGGGGCGCGGGCCAATGAGCAGATCTTC. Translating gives CASSRRQGARANEQIF.

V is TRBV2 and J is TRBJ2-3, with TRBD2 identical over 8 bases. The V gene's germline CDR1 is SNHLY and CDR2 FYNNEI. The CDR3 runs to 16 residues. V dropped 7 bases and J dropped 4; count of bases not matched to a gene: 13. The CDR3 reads CASISLVSGAADTQYF. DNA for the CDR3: TGTGCCAGCATCTCTCTCGTTAGCGGGGCGGCAGATACGCAGTATTTT.

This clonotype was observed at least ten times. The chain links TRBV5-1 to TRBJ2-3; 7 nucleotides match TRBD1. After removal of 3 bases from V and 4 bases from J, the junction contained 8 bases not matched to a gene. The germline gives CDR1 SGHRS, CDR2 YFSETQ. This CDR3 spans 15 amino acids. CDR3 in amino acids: CASSSQGSMADTQYF. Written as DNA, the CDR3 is TGCGCCAGCAGCTCACAGGGGTCAATGGCAGATACGCAGTATTTT.

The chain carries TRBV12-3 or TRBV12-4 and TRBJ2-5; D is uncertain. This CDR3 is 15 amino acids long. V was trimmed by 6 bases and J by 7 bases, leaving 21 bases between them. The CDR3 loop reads CASSENLRSGGTQYF. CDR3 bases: TGTGCCAGCAGCGAAAACTTGCGATCAGGTGGGACCCAGTACTTC.

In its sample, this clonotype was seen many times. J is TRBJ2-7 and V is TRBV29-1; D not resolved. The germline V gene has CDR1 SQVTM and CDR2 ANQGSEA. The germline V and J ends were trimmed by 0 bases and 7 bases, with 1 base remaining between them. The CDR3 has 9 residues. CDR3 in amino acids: CSVEEEQYF. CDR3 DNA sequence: TGCAGCGTTGAAGAGGAGCAGTACTTC.

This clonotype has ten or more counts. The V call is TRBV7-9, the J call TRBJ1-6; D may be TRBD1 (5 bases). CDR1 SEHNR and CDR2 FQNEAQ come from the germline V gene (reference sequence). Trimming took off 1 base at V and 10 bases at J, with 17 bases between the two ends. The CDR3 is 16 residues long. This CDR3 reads CASSLESGGSMSPLHF. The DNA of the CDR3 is TGTGCCAGCAGCTTAGAATCGGGGGGTTCAATGTCACCCCTCCACTTT.

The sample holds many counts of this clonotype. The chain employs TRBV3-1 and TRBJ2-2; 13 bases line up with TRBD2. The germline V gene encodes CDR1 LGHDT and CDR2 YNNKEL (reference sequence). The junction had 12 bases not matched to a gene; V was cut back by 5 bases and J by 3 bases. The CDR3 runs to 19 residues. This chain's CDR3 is CASSYLPGTSGTDTGELFF. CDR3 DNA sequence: TGTGCCAGCAGCTACCTCCCCGGGACTAGCGGGACCGACACCGGGGAGCTGTTTTTT.

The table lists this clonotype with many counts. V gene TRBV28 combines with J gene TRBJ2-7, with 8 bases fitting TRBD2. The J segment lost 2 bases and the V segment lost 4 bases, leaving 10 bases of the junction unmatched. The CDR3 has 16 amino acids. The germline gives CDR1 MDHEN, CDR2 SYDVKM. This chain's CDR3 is CASSSPYSGNPYEQYF. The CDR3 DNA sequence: TGTGCCAGCAGTTCCCCCTATAGCGGGAATCCCTACGAGCAGTACTTC. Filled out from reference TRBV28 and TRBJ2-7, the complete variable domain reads DVKVTQSSRYLVKRTGEKVFLECVQDMDHENMFWYRQDPGLGLRLIYFSYDVKMKEKGDIPEGYSVSREKKERFSLILESASTNQTSMYLCASSSPYSGNPYEQYFGPGTRLTVT.

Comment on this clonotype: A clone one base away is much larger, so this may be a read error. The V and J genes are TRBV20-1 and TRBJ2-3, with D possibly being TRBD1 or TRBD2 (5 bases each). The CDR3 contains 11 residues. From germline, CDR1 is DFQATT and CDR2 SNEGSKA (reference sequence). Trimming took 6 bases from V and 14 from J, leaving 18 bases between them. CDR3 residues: CSAVPGTRTYF. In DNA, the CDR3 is TGCAGTGCCGTCCCCGGGACCCGGACGTATTTT.